A selection of T cell receptor beta chains follows, all from one sample in a study of beta chain features in type 1 diabetes. This table comes from immunoSEQ multiplex PCR, and its TCRdb copy is limited to in-frame clones, with some not included. In the table there are hundreds of thousands of clones, roughly 13% of which are singletons. The sequenced material came from naive CD4+ T cells from blood. The receptors shown here come from a man between 18 and 35 years old with type 1 diabetes. Each CDR3 is given with its conserved first and last residue.

V,J,CDR3
TRBV20-1,TRBJ2-1,CSAGSEQFF
TRBV5-1,TRBJ2-7,CASSSLAGSSYEQYF
TRBV7-9,TRBJ1-3,CASSLKGTDSGNTIYF
TRBV9,TRBJ2-1,CASSVGGTGAYNEQFF
TRBV5-6,TRBJ2-7,CASSLWSHEQYF
TRBV30,TRBJ2-1,CAWSRIEGNEQFF
TRBV7-6,TRBJ2-1,CASSLPTSKHEQFF
TRBV30,TRBJ2-7,CAWSVLGLAAYEQYF
TRBV18,TRBJ2-2,CASSPQLAGGPNTGELFF
TRBV5-1,TRBJ2-4,CASSIGGEKNIQYF
TRBV30,TRBJ2-1,CAWSVLAYYNNEQFF
TRBV7-9,TRBJ1-1,CASSRDRVSNTEAFF
TRBV29-1,TRBJ2-5,CSVGRGLALGETQYF
TRBV18,TRBJ2-7,CASSLGTSLYEQYF
TRBV19,TRBJ2-5,CASRGTAQGETQYF
TRBV2,TRBJ1-3,CASSAQGAGNTIYF
TRBV15,TRBJ2-7,CATTAGVFGEQYF
TRBV5-1,TRBJ2-7,CASSSRDSSYEQYF
TRBV6-5,TRBJ2-3,CASSYSYSTDTQYF
TRBV5-6,TRBJ1-6,CASTLLITGSHNSPLHF
TRBV6-5,TRBJ2-3,CASRGVGGTDTQYF
TRBV2,TRBJ2-1,CASSERREGNEQFF
TRBV4-3,TRBJ2-5,CASSSRGAQGETQYF
TRBV7-2,TRBJ1-1,CASSSFLRAASMNTEAFF
TRBV7-9,TRBJ2-7,CASSLEGPISYEQYF
TRBV18,TRBJ1-2,CASSQVEDGYTF
TRBV7-9,TRBJ2-5,CASSFGGAETQYF
TRBV5-1,TRBJ1-1,CASSPDPGGTEAFF
TRBV18,TRBJ2-1,CASSPTSSIGTGVYNEQFF
TRBV6-1,TRBJ1-6,CASSERQNHNSPLHF
TRBV4-3,TRBJ1-2,CASSQERRSVYTF
TRBV10-3,TRBJ2-1,CAITDKGDEQFF
TRBV5-1,TRBJ1-2,CASSSGQGVYGYTF
TRBV27,TRBJ1-2,CASSPNLNYGYTF
TRBV7-2,TRBJ2-5,CASSNLGGTGYQETQYF
TRBV19,TRBJ1-5,CASRLGSNKGNQPQHF
TRBV20-1,TRBJ1-5,CSAGSLGPQHF
TRBV9,TRBJ2-3,CASSVDEGITDTQYF
TRBV30,TRBJ1-5,CAWRVPGTFNQPQHF
TRBV30,TRBJ1-1,CAWGTGPEAFF
TRBV4-3,TRBJ2-3,CASSQSLGGRTADTQYF
TRBV27,TRBJ2-1,CASSRGLGAYNEQFF
TRBV29-1,TRBJ1-4,CSVEEGQAATNEKLFF
TRBV18,TRBJ1-1,CASSPEQGTEAFF